What follows are 10 T cell receptor beta chains derived from one specimen sequenced in a study of T cell repertoires in cytomegalovirus infection. The antigens these receptors bind are not known. From the reads, TCRdb called clonotypes with MiXCR, one entry per CDR3 protein. Of a few hundred thousand distinct CDR3 sequences listed, around two fifths are singletons. This sample comprised cultured PBMCs, obtained from culture after CMV antigen stimulation. Receptors were obtained from a human donor in good health (CMV status not recorded). Some clones in this sample may be carry-over from other donors' samples.

This clonotype was seen a single time. This chain links TRBV5-1 with TRBJ2-7; 7 bases fit TRBD2. After removal of 5 bases from V and 5 bases from J, the junction contained 13 bases not matched to a gene. The CDR3 spans 15 residues. Germline CDR1 is SGHRS and CDR2 is YFSETQ. CDR3 sequence: CASRSGLDRAHEQYF. The CDR3 DNA sequence: TGCGCCAGCAGATCAGGACTAGATCGCGCCCACGAGCAGTACTTC.

This clonotype was observed a few times. J is TRBJ2-1 and V is TRBV5-1, with TRBD2 matching over 11 bases. With 3 bases clipped from V and 5 bases from J, the junction kept 4 bases outside the gene matches. There are 15 residues in the CDR3. Germline CDR1 and CDR2: SGHRS and YFSETQ. The chain's CDR3 is CASSSLAGGHNEQFF. The CDR3 DNA is TGCGCCAGCAGCTCCTTAGCGGGGGGGCACAATGAGCAGTTCTTC.

V gene TRBV19 combines with J gene TRBJ2-7, with TRBD1 as a possible D gene (6 bases). CDR1 and CDR2 (germline): LNHDA, SQIVND (reference sequence). V shed 3 bases and J shed 2 bases, with 14 bases lying between them. The CDR3 is 15 amino acids. Written as DNA, the CDR3 is TGTGCCAGTAGTATTGGTCAGGGGATCGCCTACGAGCAGTACTTC. It specifies CASSIGQGIAYEQYF.

This chain joins TRBV20-1 and TRBJ2-7; 10 bases fit TRBD2. Germline V CDR1 and CDR2: DFQATT, SNEGSKA (reference sequence). The J segment lost 0 bases and the V segment lost 4 bases, leaving 6 bases of the junction unmatched. The CDR3 totals 15 residues. CDR3 sequence reads: CSATQLAGSSYEQYF. The CDR3 DNA sequence: TGCAGTGCTACCCAACTAGCGGGGAGCTCCTACGAGCAGTACTTC.

The chain carries TRBV7-2 and TRBJ2-5; either TRBD1 or TRBD2 may supply D (6 bases each). V lost 10 bases and J lost 5, with 11 bases in between. This CDR3 is 11 amino acids long. Per the germline V gene, CDR1 is SGHTA and CDR2 is FQGNSA. This CDR3 is CAILGGETQYF. Written as DNA, the CDR3 is TGTGCCATCCTAGGGGGGGAGACCCAGTACTTC.

The rearrangement uses TRBV20-1 and TRBJ2-5; D unresolved. Trimming pared 6 bases from V and 2 bases from J, leaving 7 bases between. CDR1 and CDR2 (germline): DFQATT, SNEGSKA (reference sequence). This CDR3 contains 11 residues. The CDR3 DNA reads TGCAGTGCCCGGATTCAAGAGACCCAGTACTTC. This gives the protein CSARIQETQYF.

J is TRBJ2-1 and V is TRBV11-2; D ambiguous. CDR1 is SGHAT, CDR2 FQNNGV, per germline. The CDR3 runs 11 residues. V lost 5 bases, J lost 6 bases, and 5 bases lay in between. CDR3 nucleotide sequence: TGTGCCAGCAGCAAAGCCAATGAGCAGTTCTTC. Amino acids: CASSKANEQFF.

V usage is TRBV2 and J usage is TRBJ1-5; the D is unclear. Per the germline V gene, CDR1 is SNHLY and CDR2 is FYNNEI. This CDR3 has 15 residues. The V and J ends lost 2 bases and 2 bases respectively, with 10 bases between them. The CDR3, as DNA: TGTGCCAGCAGTGAATACAGCCTGCGCAATCAGCCCCAGCATTTT. Translated: CASSEYSLRNQPQHF.

The genes are TRBV19 and TRBJ1-5; 9 bases align to TRBD1. Unmatched junction bases numbered 4, after V lost 4 bases and J lost 6 bases. This CDR3 comprises 14 residues. The germline gives CDR1 LNHDA, CDR2 SQIVND (reference sequence). This CDR3 is CASSRQGVVQPQHF. CDR3 in DNA: TGTGCCAGTAGTAGACAGGGGGTCGTTCAGCCCCAGCATTTT.

The CDR3 loop is CASRDWYEQYF. The DNA of the CDR3 is TGTGCCAGCAGAGACTGGTACGAGCAGTACTTC. The rearrangement links TRBV5-4 to TRBJ2-7; no reliable D call. The V end lost 5 bases, the J end lost 4 bases, and 7 bases lay between the germline ends. Germline CDR1 SGHNT, CDR2 YYREEE (reference sequence). The CDR3 runs 11 residues.